This TCR beta chain was captured by sequencing in a study of blood T cell repertoires in COVID-19. Study details: Material from acute and convalescent COVID-19 was sourced from the United States, Italy and Spain.

The CDR3 has 16 residues. The ends lost 4 bases at V and 5 bases at J; junction bases unmatched: 10. Germline CDR1 and CDR2: SGHRS and YFSETQ. Generated by immunoSEQ multiplex PCR, the TCRdb table keeps only in-frame clones and is missing some. The table includes some 250,000 clones, roughly 76% detected once. Enrolment of Seattle patients took place during active infection, and they were followed longitudinally. The chain links TRBV5-1 to TRBJ1-2; 11 nucleotides line up with TRBD1. The sample was peripheral blood. The origin of this receptor is an elderly woman with COVID-19, enrolled during active disease. The CDR3 spells CASSDGDRGTSYGYTF. The CDR3 DNA reads TGCGCCAGCAGCGATGGGGACAGGGGGACCTCTTATGGCTACACCTTC. The whole variable domain, filled in from reference TRBV5-1 and TRBJ1-2, reads KAGVTQTPRYLIKTRGQQVTLSCSPISGHRSVSWYQQTPGQGLQFLFEYFSETQRNKGNFPGRFSGRQFSNSRSEMNVSTLELGDSALYLCASSDGDRGTSYGYTFGSGTRLTVV.